A single sample is the source of the 16 T cell receptor beta chains below, sequenced in a study of blood T cell repertoires in COVID-19. The method was immunoSEQ multiplex PCR; TCRdb's version includes in-frame clones alone and lacks a portion of them. The sample records about 95,000 clones, around 80% being singletons. The sequenced material came from peripheral blood. The receptor source for this set is a human donor in a cohort sampled during active COVID-19.

The gene calls are TRBV5-1 and TRBJ2-2; a possible D gene is TRBD2 (6 bases). The CDR3 sequence is 15 residues long. Germline V gene sequence: CDR1 SGHRS, CDR2 YFSETQ. V was shortened by 2 bases and J by 1 base, with 9 bases between the two germline ends. In DNA, the CDR3 is TGCGCCAGCAGCTTCCTTAGCGGGAACACCGGGGAGCTGTTTTTT. It codes for CASSFLSGNTGELFF.

The chain uses TRBV9 and TRBJ1-1, with D tentatively TRBD1 (5 bases). The germline V and J ends were trimmed by 3 bases and 6 bases, with 24 bases remaining between them. Germline CDR1 is SGDLS and CDR2 is YYNGEE. This CDR3 has 17 amino acids. The CDR3, as DNA: TGTGCCAGCAGCGAGCCCGCCGGGGGGGAGTTATTCGCTGAAGCTTTCTTT. Translation: CASSEPAGGELFAEAFF.

The chain has TRBV27 and TRBJ2-1; 10 positions agree with TRBD2. Trimming at V came to 4 bases and at J to 6 bases, leaving 12 bases not matched to a gene. This CDR3 has 17 amino acids. The germline V gene encodes CDR1 MNHEY and CDR2 SMNVEV (reference sequence). For the CDR3, the DNA is TGTGCCAGCAGTTCACCAGCGAGCGGGAGGGCCTCCAATGAGCAGTTCTTC. Protein: CASSSPASGRASNEQFF.

V and J are TRBV28 and TRBJ2-7; the D is unclear. The ends were cut back, 7 bases at V and 5 bases at J, with 15 bases in the middle. The CDR3 sequence is 13 residues long. CDR1 MDHEN and CDR2 SYDVKM come from the germline V gene. CDR3 bases: TGTGCCAGCACCACCAGGTTCCCAAACGAGCAGTACTTC. This gives the protein CASTTRFPNEQYF.

For the CDR3, the DNA is TGTGCCAGTTCAGGACAGGCCTCCTACAATGAGCAGTTCTTC. Translation gives CASSGQASYNEQFF. The chain uses TRBV19 and TRBJ2-1; 7 bases match TRBD1. CDR1 LNHDA and CDR2 SQIVND come from the germline V gene (reference sequence). V shed 8 bases and J 0 bases; nucleotides not matched to a gene: 4. The CDR3 consists of 14 residues.

J is TRBJ1-5 and V is TRBV20-1; unclear D gene. Per germline, CDR1 DFQATT and CDR2 SNEGSKA (reference sequence). The CDR3 length is 10 residues. V lost 6 bases, J lost 5 bases, and 5 bases lay in between. The CDR3 region has the DNA TGCAGTGCGCGGCATCAGCCCCAGCATTTT. Its translation: CSARHQPQHF.

The genes are TRBV27 and TRBJ1-6; D unresolved. V lost 2 bases and J lost 9, with 5 bases in between. The CDR3 has 12 residues. Germline V lookup: CDR1 MNHEY, CDR2 SMNVEV (reference sequence). In nucleotides, the CDR3 is TGTGCCAGCAGTTTACCTAGTTCACCCCTCCACTTT. Its protein product is CASSLPSSPLHF.

The rearrangement joins TRBV7-9 to TRBJ1-4, with 10 nucleotides matching TRBD1. The CDR3 contains 16 residues. J lost 11 bases, V lost 1 base, and 10 bases had no gene match. CDR1 is SEHNR and CDR2 is FQNEAQ in the germline V gene (reference sequence). Written as DNA, the CDR3 is TGTGCCAGCAGCTTAGAAACGTACGGGACAGGGGCTAAACTGTTTTTT. Its translation: CASSLETYGTGAKLFF.

The V gene is TRBV7-9, the J gene TRBJ1-4, with TRBD1 matching over 7 bases. The germline V gene encodes CDR1 SEHNR and CDR2 FQNEAQ (reference sequence). The V segment lost 5 bases and the J segment 6 bases; nucleotides outside the gene matches: 6. The CDR3 has 14 amino acids. The CDR3 protein is CASSPRQGDEKLFF. CDR3 coding DNA: TGTGCCAGCAGCCCTAGGCAGGGGGATGAAAAACTGTTTTTT.

The chain uses TRBV5-6 and TRBJ2-7; D uncertain. This CDR3 is 12 amino acids long. Germline CDR1 is SGHDT and CDR2 is YYEEEE. The germline V and J ends were trimmed by 2 bases and 4 bases, with 7 bases remaining between them. The CDR3 nucleotides are TGTGCCAGCAGCTTAGGAGTTTACGAGCAGTACTTC. Its protein product is CASSLGVYEQYF.

There are a few counts of this clone. This chain joins TRBV28 and TRBJ2-2; 7 nucleotides agree with TRBD1. CDR1 is MDHEN and CDR2 is SYDVKM in the germline V gene. This CDR3 is 16 amino acids long. V was pared by 4 bases and J by 3 bases, with 8 bases of the junction left unmatched. The DNA for the CDR3 is TGTGCCAGCAGTTACTCGACAGGGTTGCACACCGGGGAGCTGTTTTTT. It encodes CASSYSTGLHTGELFF. Based on the CDR3 plus reference TRBV28 and TRBJ2-2, the full variable domain is DVKVTQSSRYLVKRTGEKVFLECVQDMDHENMFWYRQDPGLGLRLIYFSYDVKMKEKGDIPEGYSVSREKKERFSLILESASTNQTSMYLCASSYSTGLHTGELFFGEGSRLTVL.

The V and J genes are TRBV7-9 and TRBJ2-7; weak D call: TRBD1 (5 bases). There are 12 residues in the CDR3. The V gene's germline CDR1 is SEHNR and CDR2 FQNEAQ (reference sequence). V lost 5 bases, J lost 7 bases, and 12 bases lay in between. The CDR3 loop reads CASSIQAGEQYF. The CDR3, as DNA: TGTGCCAGCAGCATCCAGGCAGGGGAGCAGTACTTC.

The chain links TRBV7-9 to TRBJ1-4, with D perhaps matching TRBD1 (6 bases). V was clipped by 4 bases and J by 8 bases, with 17 bases between them. The length of the CDR3 is 15 residues. Germline CDR1 reads SEHNR; CDR2 reads FQNEAQ (reference sequence). As DNA, the CDR3 is TGTGCCAGCAGCTCCCCTAGGGGGGGGGAAGAAAAACTGTTTTTT. Amino acid sequence: CASSSPRGGEEKLFF.

The chain links TRBV6-1 to TRBJ1-1, with 8 bases aligning to TRBD1. This CDR3 spans 15 amino acids. Trimming at V came to 3 bases and at J to 1 base, leaving 4 bases not matched to a gene. Germline V gene lookup returns CDR1 MNHNS and CDR2 SASEGT. CDR3 region: CASSDRGLGNTEAFF. The CDR3 coding sequence is TGTGCCAGCAGTGACAGGGGGCTCGGGAACACTGAAGCTTTCTTT.

V usage is TRBV29-1 and J usage is TRBJ1-2, with 7 positions matching TRBD1. The CDR3 has 14 amino acids. The germline V gene encodes CDR1 SQVTM and CDR2 ANQGSEA. J lost 7 bases, V lost 0 bases, and 8 bases had no gene match. CDR3 in DNA: TGCAGCGTTGAAGACCTTGGGCGACAGGGTGGCTACACCTTC. Its translation: CSVEDLGRQGGYTF.

This chain links TRBV11-1 with TRBJ1-1; possible D gene TRBD1, 6 bases. V dropped 5 bases and J dropped 1 base, with 14 bases sitting between them. This CDR3 is built from 15 residues. Germline CDR1 and CDR2: SGHAT and FQDESV (reference sequence). The CDR3 protein is CASSPRQAKNTEAFF. The DNA for the CDR3 is TGTGCCAGCAGCCCCAGACAGGCGAAGAACACTGAAGCTTTCTTT.